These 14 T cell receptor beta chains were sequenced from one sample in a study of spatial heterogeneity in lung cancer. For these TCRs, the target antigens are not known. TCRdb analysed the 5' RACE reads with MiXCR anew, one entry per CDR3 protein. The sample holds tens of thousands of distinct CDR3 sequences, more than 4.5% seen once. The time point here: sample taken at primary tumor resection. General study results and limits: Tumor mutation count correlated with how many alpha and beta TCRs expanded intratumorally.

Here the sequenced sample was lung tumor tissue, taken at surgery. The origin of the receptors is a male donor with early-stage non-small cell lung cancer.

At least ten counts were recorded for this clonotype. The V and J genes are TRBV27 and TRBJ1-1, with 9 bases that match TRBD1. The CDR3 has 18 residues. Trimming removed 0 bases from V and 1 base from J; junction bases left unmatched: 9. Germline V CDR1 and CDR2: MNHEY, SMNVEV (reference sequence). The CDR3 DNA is TGTGCCAGCAGTTTATCGCCGGACAGGGGAAGGGAGAACACTGAAGCTTTCTTT. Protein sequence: CASSLSPDRGRENTEAFF.

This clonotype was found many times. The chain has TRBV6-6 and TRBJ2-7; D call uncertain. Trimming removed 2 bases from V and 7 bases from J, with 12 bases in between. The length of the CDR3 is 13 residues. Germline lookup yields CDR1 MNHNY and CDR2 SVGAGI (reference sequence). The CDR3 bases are TGTGCCAGCAGTTACGCCCGAGGAATGGAGCAGTACTTC. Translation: CASSYARGMEQYF.

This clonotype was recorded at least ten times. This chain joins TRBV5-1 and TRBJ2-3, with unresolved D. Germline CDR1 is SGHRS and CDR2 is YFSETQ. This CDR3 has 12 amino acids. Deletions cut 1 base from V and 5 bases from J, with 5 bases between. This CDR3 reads CASSLIQDTQYF. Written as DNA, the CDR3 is TGCGCCAGCAGCTTGATCCAAGATACGCAGTATTTT.

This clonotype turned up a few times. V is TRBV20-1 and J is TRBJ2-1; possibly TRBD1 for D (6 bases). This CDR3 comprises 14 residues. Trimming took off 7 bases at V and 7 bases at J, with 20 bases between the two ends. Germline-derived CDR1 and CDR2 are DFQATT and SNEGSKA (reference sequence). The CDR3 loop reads CSGTGFWATNEQFF. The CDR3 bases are TGCAGTGGAACAGGGTTTTGGGCGACGAATGAGCAGTTCTTC.

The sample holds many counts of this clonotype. CDR3 DNA sequence: TGTGCCAGCAGCCCCCGGGCGGGAGCCAGCTCCTACGAGCAGTACTTC. Encoded protein: CASSPRAGASSYEQYF. The chain has TRBV9 and TRBJ2-7; 7 bases fit TRBD2. J lost 0 bases, V lost 4 bases, and 10 bases had no gene match. The CDR3 has 16 amino acids. Germline values: CDR1 SGDLS, CDR2 YYNGEE.

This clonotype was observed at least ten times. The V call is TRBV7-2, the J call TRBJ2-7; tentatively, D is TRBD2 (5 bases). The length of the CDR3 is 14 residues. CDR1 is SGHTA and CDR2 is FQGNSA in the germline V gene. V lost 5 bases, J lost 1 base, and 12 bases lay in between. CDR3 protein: CASSPRTGSYEQYF. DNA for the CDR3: TGTGCCAGCAGCCCGAGGACGGGGTCCTACGAGCAGTACTTC. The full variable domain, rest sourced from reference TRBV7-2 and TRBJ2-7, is GAGVSQSPSNKVTEKGKDVELRCDPISGHTALYWYRQSLGQGLEFLIYFQGNSAPDKSGLPSDRFSAERTGGSVSTLTIQRTQQEDSAVYLCASSPRTGSYEQYFGPGTRLTVT.

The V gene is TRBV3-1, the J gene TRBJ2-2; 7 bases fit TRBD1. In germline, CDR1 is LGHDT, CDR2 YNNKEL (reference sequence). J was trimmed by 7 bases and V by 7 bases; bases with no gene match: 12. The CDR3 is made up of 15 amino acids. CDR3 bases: TGTGCCAGCAACCTGAGAGGGGGCGCGATCGGGGAGCTGTTTTTT. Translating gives CASNLRGGAIGELFF.

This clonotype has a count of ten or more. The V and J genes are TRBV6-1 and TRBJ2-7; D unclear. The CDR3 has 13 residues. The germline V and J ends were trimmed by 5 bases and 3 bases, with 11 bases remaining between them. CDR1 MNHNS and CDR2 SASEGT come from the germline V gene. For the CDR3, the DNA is TGTGCCAGCAGTAATCACTTAAACTACGAGCAGTACTTC. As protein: CASSNHLNYEQYF.

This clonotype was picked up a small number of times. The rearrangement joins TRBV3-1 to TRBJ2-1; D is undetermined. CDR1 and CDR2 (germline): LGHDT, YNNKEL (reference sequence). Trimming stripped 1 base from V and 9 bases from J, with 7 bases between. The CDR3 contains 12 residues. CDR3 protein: CASSQGAGEQFF. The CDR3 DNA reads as TGTGCCAGCAGCCAAGGGGCCGGTGAGCAGTTCTTC.

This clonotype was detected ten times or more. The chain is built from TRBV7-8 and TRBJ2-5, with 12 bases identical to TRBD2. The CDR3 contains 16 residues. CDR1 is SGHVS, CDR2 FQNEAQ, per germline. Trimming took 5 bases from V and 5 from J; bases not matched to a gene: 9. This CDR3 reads CASSRETSGSRETQYF. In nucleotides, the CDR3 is TGTGCCAGCAGCCGGGAGACTAGCGGGAGTAGGGAGACCCAGTACTTC.

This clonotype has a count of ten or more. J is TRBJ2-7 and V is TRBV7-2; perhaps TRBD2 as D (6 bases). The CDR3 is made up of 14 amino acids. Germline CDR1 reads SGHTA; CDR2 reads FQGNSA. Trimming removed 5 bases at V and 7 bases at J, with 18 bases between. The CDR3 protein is CASSPIRAAGEQYF. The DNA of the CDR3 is TGTGCCAGCAGCCCAATTCGGGCCGCGGGGGAGCAGTACTTC.

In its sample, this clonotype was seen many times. In DNA, the CDR3 is TGTGCCAGCAGCACGCAAGAGGATCAGCCCCAGCATTTT. Protein: CASSTQEDQPQHF. The chain has TRBV7-2 and TRBJ1-5, with unresolved D. CDR3 length equals 13 residues. Trimming shortened V by 5 bases and J by 5 bases, and 10 bases separated the two germline ends. Germline V gene lookup returns CDR1 SGHTA and CDR2 FQGNSA.

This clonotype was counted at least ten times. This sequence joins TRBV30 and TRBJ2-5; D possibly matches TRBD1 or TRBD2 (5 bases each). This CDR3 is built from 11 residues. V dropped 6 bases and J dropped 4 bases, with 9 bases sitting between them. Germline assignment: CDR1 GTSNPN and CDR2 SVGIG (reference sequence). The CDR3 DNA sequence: TGTGCCTGTGGGACGAGAGAGACCCAGTACTTC. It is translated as CACGTRETQYF.

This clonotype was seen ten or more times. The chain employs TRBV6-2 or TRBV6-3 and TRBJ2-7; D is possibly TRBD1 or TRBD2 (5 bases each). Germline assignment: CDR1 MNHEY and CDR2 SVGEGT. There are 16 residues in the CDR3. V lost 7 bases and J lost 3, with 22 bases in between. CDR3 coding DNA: TGTGCCAGCATCAACGGCCGGGACCGCCTCAACTACGAGCAGTACTTC. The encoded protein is CASINGRDRLNYEQYF.